The rows below give T cell receptor beta chains drawn from one sample of a study of blood T cells in healthy people across ages. TCRdb fed the 5' RACE reads into MiXCR, producing one record per CDR3 protein. This sample has some 760,000 distinct CDR3 sequences, with 20% to 25% found just once. The data also belong to a second study, concerning T cells of mothers and their children.

What was sequenced was blood. All receptors derive from a boy aged 10-17 years in good health. CDR3s include the opening cysteine and the closing phenylalanine or tryptophan. The D gene is left open where the match is weak. Clone sizes are given selectively: once, few, many, or a class where the clone is expanded.

j_gene | abundance | v_gene | d_gene | CDR3nt | CDR3aa
TRBJ2-7 | NA | TRBV3-1 | NA | TGTGCCAGCAGCCCCGGGCAGTTTTCGTCCTACGAGCAGTACTTC | CASSPGQFSSYEQYF
TRBJ2-1 | NA | TRBV10-2 | NA | TGCGCCAGCAGTCGAACAGCAGGATACAATGAGCAGTTCTTC | CASSRTAGYNEQFF
TRBJ2-2 | NA | TRBV5-1 | NA | TGCGCCAGCATTTCGGAGGAACGGATGAACACCGGGGAGCTGTTTTTT | CASISEERMNTGELFF
TRBJ2-7 | few | TRBV4-1 | TRBD2 | TGCGCCAGCAGCCAAGTAACTAGCGGGAACTACGAGCAGTACTTC | CASSQVTSGNYEQYF
TRBJ2-7 | few | TRBV27 | TRBD1 | TGTGCCAGCAGTTTGTCGTCAGGGGGAGAGCAGTACTTC | CASSLSSGGEQYF
TRBJ2-1 | NA | TRBV7-8 | NA | TGTGCCAGCAGCTTGACGGTAATCTTCTACAATGAGCAGTTCTTC | CASSLTVIFYNEQFF
TRBJ2-1 | few | TRBV4-2 | TRBD2 | TGTGCCAGCAGCCAAGGGGCTGGAAGCGGGGGGGTACGGAATGAGCAGTTCTTC | CASSQGAGSGGVRNEQFF
TRBJ2-3 | NA | TRBV7-2 | NA | TGTGCCAGCAGCTTCGTTTCAGATACGCAGTATTTT | CASSFVSDTQYF
TRBJ2-1 | NA | TRBV2 | NA | TGTGCCACCCAGAGCGGGCGCAATTACAATGAGCAGTTCTTC | CATQSGRNYNEQFF
TRBJ1-1 | NA | TRBV7-9 | NA | TGTGCCAGCAGCCTACCTGAGGGGCCCACTGAAGCTTTCTTT | CASSLPEGPTEAFF
TRBJ2-6 | once | TRBV7-9 | NA | TGTGCCAGCAGCTTAGAAGACCTTGGGGCCAACGTCCTGACTTTC | CASSLEDLGANVLTF
TRBJ2-5 | NA | TRBV10-1 | NA | TGCGCCGGCAGTCCATCAGGGGTCGAGACCCAGTACTTC | CAGSPSGVETQYF
TRBJ2-5 | NA | TRBV29-1 | NA | TGCAGCGTCTTAAGGGGGGCCGGAGGAGAGACCCAGTACTTC | CSVLRGAGGETQYF
TRBJ1-2 | NA | TRBV6-5 | NA | TGTGCCAGCACTACGGGGGGGGACGGCTACACCTTC | CASTTGGDGYTF
TRBJ2-5 | many | TRBV20-1 | TRBD2 | TGCAGTGCTAGGGTGAGCGGGAGTGAGACCCAGTACTTC | CSARVSGSETQYF
TRBJ1-3 | few | TRBV29-1 | NA | TGCAGCGTTGAAGATGTAAGCCGTATCTCTGGAAACACCATATATTTT | CSVEDVSRISGNTIYF
TRBJ2-7 | NA | TRBV4-1 | TRBD2 | TGCGCCAGCAGCCAACTGACTAGCGGTTCCTACGAGCAGTACTTC | CASSQLTSGSYEQYF
TRBJ1-5 | few | TRBV6-4 | TRBD1 | TGTGCCAGCAGCAGAACAGGGGGCGAGAATCAGCCCCAGCATTTT | CASSRTGGENQPQHF
TRBJ1-2 | NA | TRBV4-3 | TRBD1 | TGCGCCAGCAGCAAGACAGGGTCTAACTATGGCTACACCTTC | CASSKTGSNYGYTF
TRBJ1-1 | NA | TRBV6-2/TRBV6-3 | NA | TGTGCCAGCAGTTACTTCGACAAGAACACTGAAGCTTTCTTT | CASSYFDKNTEAFF
TRBJ1-1 | NA | TRBV7-2 | NA | TGTGCCAGCAGCTGGGACCTGAACACTGAAGCTTTCTTT | CASSWDLNTEAFF
TRBJ2-1 | NA | TRBV20-1 | NA | TGCAGTGCTAGAGATCTGGGATCCGATCTTGAGCAGTTCTTC | CSARDLGSDLEQFF
TRBJ2-7 | few | TRBV27 | TRBD1 | TGTGCCAGCAGTTTGCAGGGGGTCTACGAGCAGTACTTC | CASSLQGVYEQYF